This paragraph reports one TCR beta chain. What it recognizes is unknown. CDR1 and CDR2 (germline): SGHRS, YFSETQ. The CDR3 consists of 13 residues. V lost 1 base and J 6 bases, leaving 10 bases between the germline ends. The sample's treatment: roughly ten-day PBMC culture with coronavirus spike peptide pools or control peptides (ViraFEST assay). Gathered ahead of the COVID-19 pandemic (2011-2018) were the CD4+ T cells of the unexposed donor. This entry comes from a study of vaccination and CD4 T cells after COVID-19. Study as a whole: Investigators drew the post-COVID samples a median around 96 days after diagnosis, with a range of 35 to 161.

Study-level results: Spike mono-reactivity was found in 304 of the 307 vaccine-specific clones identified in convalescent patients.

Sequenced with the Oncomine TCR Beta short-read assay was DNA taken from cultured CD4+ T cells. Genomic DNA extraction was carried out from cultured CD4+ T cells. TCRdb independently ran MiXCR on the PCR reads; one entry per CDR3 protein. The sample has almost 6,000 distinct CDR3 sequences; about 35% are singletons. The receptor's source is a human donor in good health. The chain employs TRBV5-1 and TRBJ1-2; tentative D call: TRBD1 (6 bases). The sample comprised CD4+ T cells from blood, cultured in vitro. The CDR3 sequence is CASSLSSGDGYTF. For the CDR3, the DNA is TGCGCCAGCAGCTTGTCGTCAGGGGATGGCTACACCTTC.